The clone carrying this T cell receptor (beta chain) showed up just a few times. This specimen belongs to a study of T-cell memory formation after mild COVID-19. TCRdb itself ran the 5' RACE reads through MiXCR, one entry per CDR3 protein. The sample records under 550,000 distinct CDR3 sequences, under 20% being singletons. Germline V CDR1 and CDR2: SGHRS, YFSETQ. V was shortened by 4 bases and J by 0 bases, with 11 bases between the two germline ends. The CDR3 contains 14 residues. V usage is TRBV5-1 and J usage is TRBJ2-7; no definite D call. The clonotype originates from a man younger than 30 who had mild COVID-19 (a few samples of this study predate the infection). Cell type and time point are not known. Sequencing was done on a sample of PBMCs or a T cell subset sorted from them (not recorded which). The DNA for the CDR3 is TGCGCCAGCAGCCAGACACATGGCTCCTACGAGCAGTACTTC. Translated, it gives CASSQTHGSYEQYF.